This T cell receptor beta chain was recovered during a study of cytomegalovirus exposure and HLA in healthy donors. Regarding the study as a whole: According to the study, approximately 150 TCR beta chains were cytomegalovirus-associated. A prior analysis recorded that most TCR beta V segments were productive about 90% or about 30% of the time.

The CDR3 is 16 residues long. J was trimmed by 4 bases and V by 5 bases; bases with no gene match: 9. CDR1 and CDR2 from the germline V gene are MDHEN and SYDVKM. In nominal health when sampled, donors likely had unrecorded immune exposures nonetheless. The PCR was carried out with 60 Vbeta primers and 13 Jbeta primers. In the study's own analysis: As a later analysis found, there were approximately 80 million unique TCR beta chains, of which approximately 10 million were shared. Clones were sequenced by immunoSEQ multiplex PCR, and TCRdb holds only the in-frame ones, with some missing. The V and J calls and clone size were taken over from that table, and D and trimming were inferred from the DNA. This table lists about 58,000 clones. In the case of this clone: Its antigen is currently unknown.

The sequence was collected from a male donor in good health and CMV-seronegative. V is TRBV28 and J is TRBJ2-7; 12 bases line up with TRBD2. The sample comprised PBMCs. CDR3 DNA: TGTGCCAGCAGTGGGGGCACTAGCGGGGGGAGGTACGAGCAGTACTTC. Protein sequence: CASSGGTSGGRYEQYF.